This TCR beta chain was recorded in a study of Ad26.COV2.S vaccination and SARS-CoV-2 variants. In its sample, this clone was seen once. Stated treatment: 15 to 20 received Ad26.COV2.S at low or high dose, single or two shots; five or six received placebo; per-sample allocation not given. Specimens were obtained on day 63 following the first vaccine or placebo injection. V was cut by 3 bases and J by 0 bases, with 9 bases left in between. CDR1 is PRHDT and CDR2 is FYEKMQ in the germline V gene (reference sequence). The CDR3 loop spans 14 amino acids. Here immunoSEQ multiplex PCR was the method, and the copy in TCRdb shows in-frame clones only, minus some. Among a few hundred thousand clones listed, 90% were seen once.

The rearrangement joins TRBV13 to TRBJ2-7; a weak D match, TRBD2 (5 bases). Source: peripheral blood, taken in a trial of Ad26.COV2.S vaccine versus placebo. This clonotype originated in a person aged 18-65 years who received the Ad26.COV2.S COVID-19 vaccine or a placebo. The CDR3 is CASSLAGVSYEQYF. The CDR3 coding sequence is TGTGCCAGCAGCTTGGCGGGTGTCTCCTACGAGCAGTACTTC.